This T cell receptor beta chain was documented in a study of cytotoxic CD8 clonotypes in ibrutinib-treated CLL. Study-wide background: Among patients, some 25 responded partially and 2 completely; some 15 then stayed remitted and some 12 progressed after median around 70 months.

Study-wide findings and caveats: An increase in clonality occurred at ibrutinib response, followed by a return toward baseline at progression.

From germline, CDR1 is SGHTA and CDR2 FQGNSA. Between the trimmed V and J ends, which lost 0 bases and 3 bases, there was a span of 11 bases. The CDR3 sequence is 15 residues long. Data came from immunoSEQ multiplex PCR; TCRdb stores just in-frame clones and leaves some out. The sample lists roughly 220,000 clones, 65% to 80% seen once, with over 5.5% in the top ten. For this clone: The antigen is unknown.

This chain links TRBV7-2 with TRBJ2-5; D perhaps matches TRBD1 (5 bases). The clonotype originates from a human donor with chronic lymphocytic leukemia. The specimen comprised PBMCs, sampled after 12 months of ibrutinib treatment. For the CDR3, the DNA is TGTGCCAGCAGCTTAGCGCCAACAGGAGAAGAGACCCAGTACTTC. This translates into CASSLAPTGEETQYF.